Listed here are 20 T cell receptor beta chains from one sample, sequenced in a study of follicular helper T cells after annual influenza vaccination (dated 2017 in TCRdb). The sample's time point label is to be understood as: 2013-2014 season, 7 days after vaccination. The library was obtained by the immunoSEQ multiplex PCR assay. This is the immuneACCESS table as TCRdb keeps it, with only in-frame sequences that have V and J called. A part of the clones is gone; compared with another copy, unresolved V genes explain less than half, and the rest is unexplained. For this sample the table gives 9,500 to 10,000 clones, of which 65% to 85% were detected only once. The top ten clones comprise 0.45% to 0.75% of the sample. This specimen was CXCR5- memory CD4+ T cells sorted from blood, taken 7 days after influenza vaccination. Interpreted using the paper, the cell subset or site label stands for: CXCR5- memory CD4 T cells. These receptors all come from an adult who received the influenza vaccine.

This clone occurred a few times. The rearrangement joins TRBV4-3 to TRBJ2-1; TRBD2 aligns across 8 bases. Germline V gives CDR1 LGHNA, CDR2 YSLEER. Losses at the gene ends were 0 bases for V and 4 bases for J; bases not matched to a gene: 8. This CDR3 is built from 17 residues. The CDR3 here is CASSQDPRPSGYNEQFF. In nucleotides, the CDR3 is TGCGCCAGCAGCCAAGATCCAAGGCCTAGCGGGTACAATGAGCAGTTCTTC.

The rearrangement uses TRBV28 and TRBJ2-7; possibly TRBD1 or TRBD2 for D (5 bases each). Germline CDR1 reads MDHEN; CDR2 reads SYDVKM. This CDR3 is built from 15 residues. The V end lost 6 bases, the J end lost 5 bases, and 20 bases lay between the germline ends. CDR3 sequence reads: CASRTGTSKSHEQYF. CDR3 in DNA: TGTGCCAGCAGAACCGGGACGTCAAAGTCCCACGAGCAGTACTTC.

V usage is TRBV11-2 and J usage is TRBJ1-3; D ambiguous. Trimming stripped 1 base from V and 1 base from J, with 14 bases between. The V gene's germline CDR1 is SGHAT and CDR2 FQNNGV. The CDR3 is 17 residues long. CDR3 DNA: TGTGCCAGCAGCTTAGGCCCCCAAATCGCTTCTGGAAACACCATATATTTT. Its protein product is CASSLGPQIASGNTIYF. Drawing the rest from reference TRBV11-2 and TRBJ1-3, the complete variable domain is EAGVAQSPRYKIIEKRQSVAFWCNPISGHATLYWYQQILGQGPKLLIQFQNNGVVDDSQLPKDRFSAERLKGVDSTLKIQPAKLEDSAVYLCASSLGPQIASGNTIYFGEGSWLTVV.

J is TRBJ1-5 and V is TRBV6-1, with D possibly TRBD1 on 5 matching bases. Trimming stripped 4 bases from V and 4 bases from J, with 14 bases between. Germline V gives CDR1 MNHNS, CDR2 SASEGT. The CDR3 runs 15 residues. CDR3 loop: CASSATDARNQPQHF. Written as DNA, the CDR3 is TGTGCCAGCAGTGCGACAGATGCGAGGAATCAGCCCCAGCATTTT.

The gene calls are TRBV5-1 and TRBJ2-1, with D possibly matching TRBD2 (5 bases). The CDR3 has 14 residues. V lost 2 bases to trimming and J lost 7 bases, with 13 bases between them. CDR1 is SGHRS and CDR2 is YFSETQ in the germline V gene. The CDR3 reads CASSFTRRRNEQFF. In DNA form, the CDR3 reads TGCGCCAGCAGCTTTACCAGGAGGCGGAATGAGCAGTTCTTC.

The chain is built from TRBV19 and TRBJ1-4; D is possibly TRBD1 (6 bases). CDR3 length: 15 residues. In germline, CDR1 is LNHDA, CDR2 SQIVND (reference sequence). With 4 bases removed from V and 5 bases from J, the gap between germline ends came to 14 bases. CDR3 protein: CASSKAGTRNEKLFF. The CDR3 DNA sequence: TGTGCCAGTAGTAAGGCCGGGACACGAAATGAAAAACTGTTTTTT.

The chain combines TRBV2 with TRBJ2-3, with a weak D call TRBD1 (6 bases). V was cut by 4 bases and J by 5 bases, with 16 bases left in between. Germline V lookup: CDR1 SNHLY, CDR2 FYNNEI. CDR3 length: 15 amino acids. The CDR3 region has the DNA TGTGCCAGCAGTGGCCAGGGGTTCGTCGGAGATACGCAGTATTTT. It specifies CASSGQGFVGDTQYF.

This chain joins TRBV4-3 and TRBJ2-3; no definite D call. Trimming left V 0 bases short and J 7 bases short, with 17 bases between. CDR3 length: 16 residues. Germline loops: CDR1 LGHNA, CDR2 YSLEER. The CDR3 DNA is TGCGCCAGCAGCCAAGAGGGATCCAGGACGCATAATACGCAGTATTTT. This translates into CASSQEGSRTHNTQYF.

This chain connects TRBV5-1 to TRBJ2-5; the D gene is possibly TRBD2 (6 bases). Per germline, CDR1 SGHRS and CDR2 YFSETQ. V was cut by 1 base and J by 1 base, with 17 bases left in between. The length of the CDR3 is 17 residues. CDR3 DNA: TGCGCCAGCAGCTTGCTACCGGGACGGGGACTCCAAGAGACCCAGTACTTC. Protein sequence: CASSLLPGRGLQETQYF.

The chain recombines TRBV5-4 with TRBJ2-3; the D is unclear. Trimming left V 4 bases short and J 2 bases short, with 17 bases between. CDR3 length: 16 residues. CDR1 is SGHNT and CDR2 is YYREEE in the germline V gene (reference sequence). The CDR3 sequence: CASSGWTASHTDTQYF. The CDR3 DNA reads TGTGCCAGCAGCGGGTGGACGGCATCTCACACAGATACGCAGTATTTT.

DNA for the CDR3: TGTGCCAGCAGCTACCCGAGGGATACTGGCTACACCTTC. The encoded protein is CASSYPRDTGYTF. The chain uses TRBV28 and TRBJ1-2; no firm D call. V lost 6 bases and J 7 bases, leaving 15 bases between the germline ends. The length of the CDR3 is 13 residues. Germline V gene lookup returns CDR1 MDHEN and CDR2 SYDVKM.

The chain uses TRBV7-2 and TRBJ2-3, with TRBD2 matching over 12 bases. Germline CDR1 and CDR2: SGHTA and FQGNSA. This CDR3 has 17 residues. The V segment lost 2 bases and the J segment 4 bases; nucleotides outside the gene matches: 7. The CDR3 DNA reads TGTGCCAGCAGCTTAACTAGCGGGAGGTACTGGGCAGATACGCAGTATTTT. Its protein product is CASSLTSGRYWADTQYF. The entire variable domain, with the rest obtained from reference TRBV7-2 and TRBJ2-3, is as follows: GAGVSQSPSNKVTEKGKDVELRCDPISGHTALYWYRQSLGQGLEFLIYFQGNSAPDKSGLPSDRFSAERTGGSVSTLTIQRTQQEDSAVYLCASSLTSGRYWADTQYFGPGTRLTVL.

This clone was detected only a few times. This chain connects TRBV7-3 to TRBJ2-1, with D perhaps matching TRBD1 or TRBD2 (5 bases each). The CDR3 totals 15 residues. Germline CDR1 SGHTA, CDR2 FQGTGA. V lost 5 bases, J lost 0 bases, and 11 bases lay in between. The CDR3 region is CASSEGPYSYNEQFF. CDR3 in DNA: TGTGCCAGCAGCGAGGGACCGTACTCCTACAATGAGCAGTTCTTC.

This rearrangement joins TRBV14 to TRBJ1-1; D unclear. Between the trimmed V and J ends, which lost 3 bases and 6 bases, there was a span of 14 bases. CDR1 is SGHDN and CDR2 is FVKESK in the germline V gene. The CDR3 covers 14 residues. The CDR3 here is CASSHRRNMPEAFF. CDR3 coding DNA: TGTGCCAGCAGCCATCGTCGGAACATGCCTGAAGCTTTCTTT.

The CDR3 DNA is TGCGCCAGCAGCCCAGGACAGCCCCAAGAGACCCAGTACTTC. It translates to CASSPGQPQETQYF. The V and J genes are TRBV5-1 and TRBJ2-5; a weak D match, TRBD1 (6 bases). The ends were cut back, 4 bases at V and 1 base at J, with 11 bases in the middle. Germline V gene lookup returns CDR1 SGHRS and CDR2 YFSETQ. CDR3 length: 14 residues.

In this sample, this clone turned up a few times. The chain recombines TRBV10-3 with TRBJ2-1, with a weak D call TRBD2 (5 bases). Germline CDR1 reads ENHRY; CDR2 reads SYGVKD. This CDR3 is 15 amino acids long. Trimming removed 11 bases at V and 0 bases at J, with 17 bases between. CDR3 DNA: TGTGCCGCCATTTCCGGGGAGAACTCCTACAATGAGCAGTTCTTC. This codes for CAAISGENSYNEQFF.

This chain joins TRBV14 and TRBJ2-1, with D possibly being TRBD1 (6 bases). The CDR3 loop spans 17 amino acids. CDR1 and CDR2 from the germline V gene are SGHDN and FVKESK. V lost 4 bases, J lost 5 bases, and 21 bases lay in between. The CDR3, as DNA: TGTGCCAGCAGCCTTCCCCCGGGACATCCACTTAACAATGAGCAGTTCTTC. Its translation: CASSLPPGHPLNNEQFF.

The CDR3 sequence is CASTDAGTLQETQYF. In DNA, the CDR3 is TGTGCCAGCACCGATGCAGGGACCCTACAAGAGACCCAGTACTTC. The rearrangement uses TRBV6-1 and TRBJ2-5; perhaps D is TRBD1 or TRBD2 (5 bases each). Trimming pared 7 bases from V and 2 bases from J, leaving 17 bases between. The CDR3 loop spans 15 amino acids. Looked up from germline, CDR1 is MNHNS and CDR2 is SASEGT.

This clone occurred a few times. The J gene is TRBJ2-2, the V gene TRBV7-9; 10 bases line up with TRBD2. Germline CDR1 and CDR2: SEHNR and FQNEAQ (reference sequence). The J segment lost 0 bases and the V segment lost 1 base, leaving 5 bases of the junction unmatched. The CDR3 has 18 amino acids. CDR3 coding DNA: TGTGCCAGCAGCTTAGGGGCTAGCGGGGGAACGAACACCGGGGAGCTGTTTTTT. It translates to CASSLGASGGTNTGELFF.

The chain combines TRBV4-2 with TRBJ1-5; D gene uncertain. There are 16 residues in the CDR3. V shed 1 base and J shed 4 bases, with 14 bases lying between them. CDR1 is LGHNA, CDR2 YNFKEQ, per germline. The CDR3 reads CASSQGIRTENQPQHF. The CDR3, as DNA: TGTGCCAGCAGCCAAGGAATTCGGACCGAGAATCAGCCCCAGCATTTT.